The 5 T cell receptor beta chains below come from one sample, sequenced in a study of control samples from healthy donors and cancer patients. Method: immunoSEQ multiplex PCR; TCRdb's copy keeps in-frame clones and lacks some. The sample has about 160,000 clones; around 94% are singletons. The sequenced sample was PBMCs. The receptors derive from a man in his sixties with colorectal cancer.

This clone is a singleton in its sample. V and J are TRBV11-2 and TRBJ1-1; the D is unclear. Deletions cut 0 bases from V and 6 bases from J, with 5 bases between. CDR1 and CDR2 from the germline V gene are SGHAT and FQNNGV. The CDR3 is made up of 12 amino acids. Here the CDR3 DNA reads TGTGCCAGCAGCTTAGAACACTCTGAAGCTTTCTTT. It specifies CASSLEHSEAFF.

This chain connects TRBV25-1 to TRBJ2-7, with D maybe TRBD2 (5 bases). Germline V gene data show CDR1 as MGHDK and CDR2 as SYGVNS. This CDR3 is built from 14 residues. Trimming took 4 bases from V and 1 from J, leaving 11 bases between them. Written as DNA, the CDR3 is TGTGCCAGCAGTGCACTAGAGCCTTCCTACGAGCAGTACTTC. Its translation is CASSALEPSYEQYF.

V and J are TRBV6-2 or TRBV6-3 and TRBJ1-1; unclear D gene. The V end lost 3 bases, the J end lost 0 bases, and 5 bases lay between the germline ends. This CDR3 spans 13 amino acids. Germline V gives CDR1 MNHEY, CDR2 SVGEGT. CDR3 sequence: CASSYWVNTEAFF. The CDR3 DNA sequence: TGTGCCAGCAGTTATTGGGTGAACACTGAAGCTTTCTTT.

This clone appeared once. The chain joins TRBV10-1 to TRBJ1-2; D gene unclear. The V end was cut by 2 bases, the J end by 2 bases, with 6 bases between. CDR3 length: 13 amino acids. The V gene's germline CDR1 is WNHNN and CDR2 SYGVQD (reference sequence). The DNA of the CDR3 is TGCGCCAGCAGTGAGGACATGAACTATGGCTACACCTTC. Protein product: CASSEDMNYGYTF.

About this clone: The sample carries other DNA sequences with the same CDR3. The rearrangement joins TRBV2 to TRBJ2-7; the D gene is possibly TRBD2 (5 bases). Trimming shortened V by 3 bases and J by 3 bases, and 12 bases separated the two germline ends. The germline gives CDR1 SNHLY, CDR2 FYNNEI. This CDR3 spans 14 amino acids. This chain's CDR3 is CASSDRSGYYEQYF. CDR3 DNA sequence: TGTGCCAGCAGTGATCGGTCGGGGTACTACGAGCAGTACTTC.